This T cell receptor beta chain was observed in a study of T-cell reconstitution after alpha-beta-depleted transplantation in children. Study observations and caveats: Expanded graft clones, several hundred of them, were reportedly the source of alpha-beta T cells about two months after transplant. From surviving recipient T cells and thymic progenitors came the high day-60 TCRbeta diversity observed in some patients.

TCRbeta library preparation incorporated unique molecular identifiers. TCRdb re-called the PCR reads with MiXCR, one entry per CDR3 protein. There are 98,000 or so distinct CDR3 sequences in the sample; roughly a quarter occur only once, and 20% to 25% lies in the top ten. This CDR3 has 14 amino acids. The germline gives CDR1 SGHDT, CDR2 YYEEEE. V was clipped by 2 bases and J by 5 bases, with 10 bases between them. In the case of this clonotype: Its cognate antigen is unknown.

This clonotype originated in a boy aged 2 to 10 with acute lymphoblastic leukemia, due to receive a stem cell transplant. The chain has TRBV5-6 and TRBJ2-2; D unclear. The sample was PBMCs, taken before TCRalphabeta/CD19-depleted stem cell transplant. CDR3 region: CASSFPRGTGELFF. In DNA form, the CDR3 reads TGTGCCAGCAGCTTCCCACGTGGGACCGGGGAGCTGTTTTTT. Using reference TRBV5-6 and TRBJ2-2 for the parts outside the CDR3, the full variable domain is DAGVTQSPTHLIKTRGQQVTLRCSPKSGHDTVSWYQQALGQGPQFIFQYYEEEERQRGNFPDRFSGHQFPNYSSELNVNALLLGDSALYLCASSFPRGTGELFFGEGSRLTVL.